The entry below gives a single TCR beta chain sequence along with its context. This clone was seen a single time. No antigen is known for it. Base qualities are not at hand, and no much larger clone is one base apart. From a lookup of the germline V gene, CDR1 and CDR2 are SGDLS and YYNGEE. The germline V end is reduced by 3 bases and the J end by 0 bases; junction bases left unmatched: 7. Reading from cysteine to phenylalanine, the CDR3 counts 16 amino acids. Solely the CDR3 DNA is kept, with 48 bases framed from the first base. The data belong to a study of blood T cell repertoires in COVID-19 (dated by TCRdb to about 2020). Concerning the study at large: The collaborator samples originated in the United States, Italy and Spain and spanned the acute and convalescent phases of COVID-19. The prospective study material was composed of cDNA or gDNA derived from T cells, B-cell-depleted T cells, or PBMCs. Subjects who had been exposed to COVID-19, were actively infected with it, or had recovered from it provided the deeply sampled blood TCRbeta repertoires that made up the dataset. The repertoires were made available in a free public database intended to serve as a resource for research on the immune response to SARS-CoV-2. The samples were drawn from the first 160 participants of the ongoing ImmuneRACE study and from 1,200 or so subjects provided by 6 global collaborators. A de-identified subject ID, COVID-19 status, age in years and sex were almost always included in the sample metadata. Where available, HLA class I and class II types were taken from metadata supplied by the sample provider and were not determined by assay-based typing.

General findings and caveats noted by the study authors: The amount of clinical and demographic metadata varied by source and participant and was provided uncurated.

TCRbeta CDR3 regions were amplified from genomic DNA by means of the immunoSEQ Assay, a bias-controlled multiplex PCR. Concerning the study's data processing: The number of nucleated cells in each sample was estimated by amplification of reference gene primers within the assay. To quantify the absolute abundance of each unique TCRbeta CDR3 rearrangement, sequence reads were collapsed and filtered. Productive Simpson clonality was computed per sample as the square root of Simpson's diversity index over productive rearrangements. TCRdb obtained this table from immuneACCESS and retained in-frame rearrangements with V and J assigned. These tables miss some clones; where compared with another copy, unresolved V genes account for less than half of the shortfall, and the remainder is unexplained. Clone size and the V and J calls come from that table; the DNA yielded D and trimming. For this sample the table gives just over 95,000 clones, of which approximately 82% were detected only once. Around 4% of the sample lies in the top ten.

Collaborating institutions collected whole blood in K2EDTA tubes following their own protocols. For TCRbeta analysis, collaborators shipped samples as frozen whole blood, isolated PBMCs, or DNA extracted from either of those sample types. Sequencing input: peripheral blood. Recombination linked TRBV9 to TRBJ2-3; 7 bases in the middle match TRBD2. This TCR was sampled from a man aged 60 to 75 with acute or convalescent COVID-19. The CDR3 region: CASSAGGRESTDTQYF. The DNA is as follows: TGTGCCAGCAGCGCCGGAGGGCGGGAGAGCACAGATACGCAGTATTTT. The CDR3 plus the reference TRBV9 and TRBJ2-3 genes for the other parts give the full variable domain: DSGVTQTPKHLITATGQRVTLRCSPRSGDLSVYWYQQSLDQGLQFLIQYYNGEERAKGNILERFSAQQFPDLHSELNLSSLELGDSALYFCASSAGGRESTDTQYFGPGTRLTVL.